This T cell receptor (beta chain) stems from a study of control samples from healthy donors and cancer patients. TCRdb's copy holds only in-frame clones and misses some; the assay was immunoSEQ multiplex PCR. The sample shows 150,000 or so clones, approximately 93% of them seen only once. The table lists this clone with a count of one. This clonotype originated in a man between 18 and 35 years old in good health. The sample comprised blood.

CDR3: CASSPPVASPLHF. Here the CDR3 DNA reads TGTGCCAGCTCACCACCAGTCGCTTCACCCCTCCACTTT. J is TRBJ1-6 and V is TRBV18; no clear D gene. The CDR3 extends over 13 amino acids. V shed 0 bases and J shed 9 bases, with 6 bases lying between them. Germline values: CDR1 KGHSH, CDR2 LQKENI.